This passage covers 29 T cell receptor beta chains from one sample sequenced in a study of monozygotic twins with inflammatory bowel disease. TCRdb re-called the 5' RACE reads; every CDR3 protein appears as one record, without DNA. This listing includes approximately 120,000 distinct CDR3 sequences. Sequencing was performed on blood. The source of these receptors is a human donor with ulcerative colitis or Crohn's disease, or a healthy co-twin of an affected twin (not recorded which).

The chain employs TRBV18 and TRBJ2-1; TCRdb lists TRBD2, though no DNA is available to test this call. This CDR3 is 15 amino acids long. CDR1 is KGHSH and CDR2 is LQKENI in the germline V gene. Here the CDR3 reads CASSPGLAGEGEQFF.

V usage is TRBV5-5 and J usage is TRBJ2-5. Per germline, CDR1 SGHKS and CDR2 YYEKEE (reference sequence). This CDR3 has 14 residues. The CDR3 is CASSLYFRSETQYF.

J is TRBJ2-3 and V is TRBV20-1; TCRdb calls TRBD1, which cannot be checked without DNA. The V gene's germline CDR1 is DFQATT and CDR2 SNEGSKA (reference sequence). This CDR3 is built from 14 residues. CDR3 loop: CSATGGSRPDTQYF.

J is TRBJ2-1 and V is TRBV5-1; TCRdb proposes TRBD1, but this gene call is untestable without DNA. The length of the CDR3 is 14 residues. The germline CDR1 and CDR2 sequences are SGHRS and YFSETQ. The CDR3 sequence is CASSPGTLQNEQFF. The complete variable domain, with remaining parts taken from reference TRBV5-1 and TRBJ2-1, reads KAGVTQTPRYLIKTRGQQVTLSCSPISGHRSVSWYQQTPGQGLQFLFEYFSETQRNKGNFPGRFSGRQFSNSRSEMNVSTLELGDSALYLCASSPGTLQNEQFFGPGTRLTVL.

The chain has TRBV28 and TRBJ2-1; there is no DNA to check the TCRdb D call of TRBD2. Germline-derived CDR1 and CDR2 are MDHEN and SYDVKM. The length of the CDR3 is 13 residues. The CDR3 is CASIGDYYNEQFF.

The V call is TRBV20-1, the J call TRBJ1-6; no DNA is available, so the TRBD1 call from TCRdb remains unchecked. Germline CDR1 reads DFQATT; CDR2 reads SNEGSKA (reference sequence). This CDR3 has 13 amino acids. This chain's CDR3 is CSASARGNSPLHF.

The chain links TRBV20-1 to TRBJ2-5; TCRdb names TRBD1, which stays unverified in the absence of DNA. Germline V lookup: CDR1 DFQATT, CDR2 SNEGSKA (reference sequence). This CDR3 spans 14 amino acids. The CDR3 region is CSARQRLGVETQYF.

V usage is TRBV28 and J usage is TRBJ2-5; TCRdb's D call, TRBD2, is unchecked because there is no DNA. The V gene's germline CDR1 is MDHEN and CDR2 SYDVKM. The CDR3 has 16 amino acids. CDR3 region: CASSFFASGGQETQYF. Full variable domain (missing parts from reference TRBV28 and TRBJ2-5): DVKVTQSSRYLVKRTGEKVFLECVQDMDHENMFWYRQDPGLGLRLIYFSYDVKMKEKGDIPEGYSVSREKKERFSLILESASTNQTSMYLCASSFFASGGQETQYFGPGTRLLVL.

The chain links TRBV12-3 or TRBV12-4 to TRBJ2-7; with no DNA, the TCRdb D assignment of TRBD1 cannot be verified. This CDR3 spans 14 amino acids. The CDR3: CASSSGQPSYEQYF.

The chain uses TRBV28 and TRBJ2-6. Germline-derived CDR1 and CDR2 are MDHEN and SYDVKM. The length of the CDR3 is 14 residues. CDR3: CASEVYSGANVLTF.

The rearrangement uses TRBV5-1 and TRBJ2-7; TCRdb reports TRBD2, a call that lacks DNA to check it against. CDR1 and CDR2 from the germline V gene are SGHRS and YFSETQ. This CDR3 region has 16 residues. The CDR3: CASSLTTRASASRQYF.

This sequence joins TRBV14 and TRBJ2-7; as DNA is missing, the TRBD2 call by TCRdb cannot be tested. The CDR3 is 15 amino acids. CDR1 and CDR2 from the germline V gene are SGHDN and FVKESK. The CDR3 loop reads CASSQWEGLPYEQYF.

This rearrangement joins TRBV20-1 to TRBJ2-1; TCRdb outputs TRBD2, but without DNA this stays unchecked. Germline CDR1 DFQATT, CDR2 SNEGSKA (reference sequence). The CDR3 consists of 18 residues. This chain's CDR3 is CSARDLDSGSATYNEQFF.

The chain carries TRBV7-2 and TRBJ2-3. Germline CDR1 SGHTA, CDR2 FQGNSA. CDR3 length equals 12 residues. This CDR3 reads CASSGFIDTQYF.

The chain employs TRBV27 and TRBJ1-3. The CDR3 covers 12 residues. Germline V gene sequence: CDR1 MNHEY, CDR2 SMNVEV (reference sequence). The CDR3: CASSGVGNTIYF.

The CDR3 is CATTRSGGDNEQFF. V is TRBV28 and J is TRBJ2-1; there is no DNA to check the TCRdb D call of TRBD2. CDR1 MDHEN and CDR2 SYDVKM come from the germline V gene. This CDR3 has 14 residues.

CDR3 protein: CAISAGGRAGLTEAFF. V is TRBV10-3 and J is TRBJ1-1. Looked up from germline, CDR1 is ENHRY and CDR2 is SYGVKD. The CDR3 runs to 16 residues.

V usage is TRBV5-4 and J usage is TRBJ1-2; without DNA, the TCRdb call of TRBD1 cannot be checked. CDR3 length: 13 amino acids. Germline CDR1 and CDR2: SGHNT and YYREEE (reference sequence). The CDR3 sequence is CASTPASGAGYTF.

V gene TRBV28 combines with J gene TRBJ2-1; TCRdb gives TRBD2 as the D gene, but with no DNA this cannot be confirmed. CDR1 is MDHEN, CDR2 SYDVKM, per germline. This CDR3 contains 14 residues. The CDR3 spells CASILTSGYNEQFF.

The chain couples TRBV7-2 to TRBJ2-3; TCRdb selects TRBD2, and the lack of DNA leaves this call unchecked. The length of the CDR3 is 15 residues. Germline V gene data show CDR1 as SGHTA and CDR2 as FQGNSA. This CDR3 is CASIRTSGGTDTQYF.

The chain employs TRBV25-1 and TRBJ1-2; TCRdb lists TRBD1, though no DNA is available to test this call. The CDR3 length is 14 residues. Germline V gives CDR1 MGHDK, CDR2 SYGVNS. This chain's CDR3 is CASSEPGQSKGYTF.

J is TRBJ2-5 and V is TRBV4-2; as DNA is missing, the TRBD1 call by TCRdb cannot be tested. Germline assignment: CDR1 LGHNA and CDR2 YNFKEQ. This CDR3 contains 14 residues. The CDR3 loop is CASSLGAGVQTQYF.

This sequence joins TRBV12-3 or TRBV12-4 and TRBJ2-5; no DNA is available, so the TRBD1 call from TCRdb remains unchecked. This CDR3 spans 14 amino acids. The CDR3: CASSLWDIRETQYF.

This chain links TRBV6-1 with TRBJ1-6; there is no DNA to check the TCRdb D call of TRBD1. The length of the CDR3 is 13 residues. Per germline, CDR1 MNHNS and CDR2 SASEGT. CDR3 protein: CASTGTYNSPLHF.

The chain recombines TRBV19 with TRBJ2-7. This CDR3 has 16 amino acids. Germline CDR1 reads LNHDA; CDR2 reads SQIVND (reference sequence). The CDR3: CASSMVLAGGFYEQYF.

The V and J genes are TRBV24-1 and TRBJ1-2. The germline CDR1 and CDR2 sequences are KGHDR and SFDVKD. This CDR3 has 17 amino acids. The CDR3 protein is CATSDPRGPGLIYGYTF.

This sequence joins TRBV18 and TRBJ2-7; the D call of TRBD2 rests on TCRdb alone, since no DNA is present to check it. Germline values: CDR1 KGHSH, CDR2 LQKENI. CDR3 length equals 16 residues. The CDR3 region is CASSPPGSGRAGEQYF.

V gene TRBV27 combines with J gene TRBJ1-2; TCRdb calls TRBD1, which cannot be checked without DNA. This CDR3 has 18 residues. Germline V gene sequence: CDR1 MNHEY, CDR2 SMNVEV (reference sequence). Here the CDR3 reads CASSLSGTGDDWNYGYTF.

This chain joins TRBV5-5 and TRBJ1-5; TCRdb outputs TRBD1, but without DNA this stays unchecked. CDR3 size: 20 residues. Germline V gene data show CDR1 as SGHKS and CDR2 as YYEKEE (reference sequence). CDR3 region: CASSLEWTGTGAYSNQPQHF.